This T cell receptor (beta chain) was profiled in a study of cytomegalovirus exposure and HLA in healthy donors. Whole-study findings and limits: An assumption of roughly uniform sequencing depth across donors underlay the presence/absence analyses. One variant, a missense change in DCLRE1C, was linked in a later analysis to TCR beta V- and J-gene trimming. The authors enumerated 150 to 200 TCR beta chains as linked to cytomegalovirus. Cytomegalovirus status, reportedly, was diagnosed with high specificity and sensitivity by the classifier.

Both 60 Vbeta primers and 13 Jbeta primers went into the PCR. TCRdb's table, derived via immunoSEQ multiplex PCR, lists solely in-frame clones and lacks some. The sample yields some 120,000 clones, roughly four fifths seen once. The CDR3 is 13 residues long. J gave up 8 bases and V 5 bases, and 5 bases lay outside the gene matches. CDR1 is MNHNS, CDR2 SASEGT, per germline. This clone was seen a few times. Its target is not known. The sequencing sample was made of PBMCs. This chain uses TRBV6-1 with TRBJ1-4, with 7 bases that match TRBD1. This receptor was taken from a middle-aged woman in good health and CMV-seronegative. The CDR3: CASSSTGREKLFF. The DNA of the CDR3 is TGTGCCAGCAGTTCGACAGGGAGGGAAAAACTGTTTTTT.